This T cell receptor (beta chain) was captured by sequencing in a study of CD8 T cells in Susac syndrome. Regarding the study as a whole: As the study acknowledged, the number of individuals in its TCR sequencing and HLA analysis was relatively small.

This clonotype was observed a single time. The antigen is unknown. Germline CDR1 reads MNHEY; CDR2 reads SVGAGI. The CDR3 is made up of 13 amino acids. V shed 8 bases and J shed 2 bases, with 12 bases lying between them. Peripheral blood CD8+ and CD4+ T cells were profiled by TCR beta sequencing. The CD8+ and CD4+ T cells were negatively isolated, with the TEMRA cells enriched by FACS. Random-hexamer reverse transcription was applied to 0.5 to 1 ug RNA. Multiplex immunoSEQ PCR targeted 54 Vbeta and 13 Jbeta TCR beta segments. TCRdb reprocessed the immunoSEQ multiplex PCR reads via MiXCR and lists one record per CDR3 protein. The sample has 130,000 or so distinct CDR3 sequences; around 96% are singletons.

The origin of this receptor is a human donor with multiple sclerosis. This chain uses TRBV6-5 with TRBJ1-2; D perhaps matches TRBD1 (6 bases). Sequenced sample: CD4+ T cells from PBMCs. The CDR3 protein is CASGPGHNYGYTF. CDR3 in DNA: TGTGCCAGCGGTCCGGGACACAACTATGGCTACACCTTC.